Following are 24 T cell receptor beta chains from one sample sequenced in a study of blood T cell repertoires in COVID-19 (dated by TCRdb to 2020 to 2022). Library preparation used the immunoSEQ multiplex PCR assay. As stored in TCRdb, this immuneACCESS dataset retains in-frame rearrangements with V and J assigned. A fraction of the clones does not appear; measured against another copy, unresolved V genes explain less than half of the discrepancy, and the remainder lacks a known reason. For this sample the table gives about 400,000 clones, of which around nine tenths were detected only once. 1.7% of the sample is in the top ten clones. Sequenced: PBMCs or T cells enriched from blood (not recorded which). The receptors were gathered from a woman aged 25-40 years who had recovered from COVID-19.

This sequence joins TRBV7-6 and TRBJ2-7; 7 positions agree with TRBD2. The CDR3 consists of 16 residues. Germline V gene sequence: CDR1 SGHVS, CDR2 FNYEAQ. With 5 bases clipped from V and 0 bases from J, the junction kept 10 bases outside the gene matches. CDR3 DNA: TGTGCCAGCAGCCCCGTCACTAGCGTAAGCTCCTACGAGCAGTACTTC. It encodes CASSPVTSVSSYEQYF. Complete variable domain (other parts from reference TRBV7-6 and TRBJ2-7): GAGVSQSPRYKVTKRGQDVALRCDPISGHVSLYWYRQALGQGPEFLTYFNYEAQQDKSGLPNDRFSAERPEGSISTLTIQRTEQRDSAMYRCASSPVTSVSSYEQYFGPGTRLTVT.

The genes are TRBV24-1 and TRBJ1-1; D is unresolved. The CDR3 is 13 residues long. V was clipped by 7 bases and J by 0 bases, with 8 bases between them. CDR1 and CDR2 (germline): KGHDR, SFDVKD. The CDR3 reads CATRASLNTEAFF. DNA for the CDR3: TGTGCCACCAGGGCATCCCTGAACACTGAAGCTTTCTTT.

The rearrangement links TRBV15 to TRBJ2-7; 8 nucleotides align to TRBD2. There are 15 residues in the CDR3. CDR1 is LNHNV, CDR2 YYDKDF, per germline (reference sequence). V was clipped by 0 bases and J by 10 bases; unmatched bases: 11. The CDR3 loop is CATSRDRGLETTQYF. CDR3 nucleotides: TGTGCCACCAGCAGAGATAGGGGACTAGAAACAACCCAGTACTTC.

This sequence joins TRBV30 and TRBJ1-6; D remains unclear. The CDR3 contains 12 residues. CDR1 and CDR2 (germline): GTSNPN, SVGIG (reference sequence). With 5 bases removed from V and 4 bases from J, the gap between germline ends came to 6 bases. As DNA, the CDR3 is TGTGCCTGGTCTATTTATAATTCACCCCTCCACTTT. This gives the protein CAWSIYNSPLHF.

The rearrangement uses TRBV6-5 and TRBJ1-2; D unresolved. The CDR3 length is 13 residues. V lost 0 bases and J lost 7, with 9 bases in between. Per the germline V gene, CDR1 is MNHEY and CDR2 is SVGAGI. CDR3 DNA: TGTGCCAGCAGTTACTCGATTCCGGGTGGCTACACCTTC. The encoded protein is CASSYSIPGGYTF.

In DNA, the CDR3 is TGTGCCAGCTCACCACAGCTTCAAGAAGCTTTCTTT. Its translation: CASSPQLQEAFF. The J gene is TRBJ1-1, the V gene TRBV18, with D hard to call. The CDR3 has 12 amino acids. Germline V CDR1 and CDR2: KGHSH, LQKENI. The V end was cut by 1 base, the J end by 8 bases, with 8 bases between.

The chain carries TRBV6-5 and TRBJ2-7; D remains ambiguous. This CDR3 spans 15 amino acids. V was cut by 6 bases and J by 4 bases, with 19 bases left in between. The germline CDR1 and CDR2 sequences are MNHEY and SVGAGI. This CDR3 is CASRRTLVSVYEQYF. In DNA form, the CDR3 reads TGTGCCAGCAGACGAACTCTAGTATCGGTATACGAGCAGTACTTC.

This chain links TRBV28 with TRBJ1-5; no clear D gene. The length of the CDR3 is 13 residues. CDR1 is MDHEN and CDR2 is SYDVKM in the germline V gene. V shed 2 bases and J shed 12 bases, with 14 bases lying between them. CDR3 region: CASSLAGDSGQHF. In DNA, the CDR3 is TGTGCCAGCAGTTTAGCCGGGGATAGTGGCCAGCATTTT.

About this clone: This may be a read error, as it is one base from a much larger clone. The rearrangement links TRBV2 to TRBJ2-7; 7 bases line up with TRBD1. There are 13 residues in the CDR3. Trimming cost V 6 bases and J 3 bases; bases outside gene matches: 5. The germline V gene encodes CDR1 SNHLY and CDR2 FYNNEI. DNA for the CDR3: TGTGCCAGCAGCCCGGACAGGTTCTACGAGCAGTACTTC. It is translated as CASSPDRFYEQYF.

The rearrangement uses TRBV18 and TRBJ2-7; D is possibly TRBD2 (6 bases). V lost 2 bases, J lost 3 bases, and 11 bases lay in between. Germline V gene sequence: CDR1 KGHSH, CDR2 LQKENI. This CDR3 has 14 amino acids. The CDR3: CASSPAKRVYEQYF. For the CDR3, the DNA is TGTGCCAGCTCACCAGCAAAGCGGGTCTACGAGCAGTACTTC. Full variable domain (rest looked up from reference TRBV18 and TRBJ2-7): NAGVMQNPRHLVRRRGQEARLRCSPMKGHSHVYWYRQLPEEGLKFMVYLQKENIIDESGMPKERFSAEFPKEGPSILRIQQVVRGDSAAYFCASSPAKRVYEQYFGPGTRLTVT.

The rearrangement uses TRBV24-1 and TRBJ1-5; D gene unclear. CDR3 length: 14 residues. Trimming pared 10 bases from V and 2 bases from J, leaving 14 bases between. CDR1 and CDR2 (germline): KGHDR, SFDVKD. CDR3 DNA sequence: TGTGCCACTGCCGACATGCGAGGCAATCAGCCCCAGCATTTT. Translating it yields CATADMRGNQPQHF.

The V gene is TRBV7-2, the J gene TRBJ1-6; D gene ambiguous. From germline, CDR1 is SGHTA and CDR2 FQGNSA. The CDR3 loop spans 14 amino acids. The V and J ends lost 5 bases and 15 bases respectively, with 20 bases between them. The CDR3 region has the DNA TGTGCCAGCAGCCCACGACCGTTCCCTCGGGTCCTCCACTTT. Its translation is CASSPRPFPRVLHF. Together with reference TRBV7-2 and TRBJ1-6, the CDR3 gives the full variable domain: GAGVSQSPSNKVTEKGKDVELRCDPISGHTALYWYRQSLGQGLEFLIYFQGNSAPDKSGLPSDRFSAERTGGSVSTLTIQRTQQEDSAVYLCASSPRPFPRVLHFGNGTRLTVT.

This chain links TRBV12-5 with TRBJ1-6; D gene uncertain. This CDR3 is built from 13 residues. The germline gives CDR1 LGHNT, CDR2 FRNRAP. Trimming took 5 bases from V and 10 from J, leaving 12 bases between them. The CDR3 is CASGPTSTSPLHF. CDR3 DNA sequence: TGTGCTAGTGGTCCCACTTCAACCTCACCCCTCCACTTT.

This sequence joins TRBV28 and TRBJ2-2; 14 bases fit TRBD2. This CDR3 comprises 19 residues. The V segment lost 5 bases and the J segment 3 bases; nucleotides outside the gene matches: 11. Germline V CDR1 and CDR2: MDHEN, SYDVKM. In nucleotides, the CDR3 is TGTGCCAGCAGTCTCCCCGGGACTAGCGGGAGTGTAGACACCGGGGAGCTGTTTTTT. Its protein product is CASSLPGTSGSVDTGELFF. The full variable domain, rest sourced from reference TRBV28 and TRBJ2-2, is DVKVTQSSRYLVKRTGEKVFLECVQDMDHENMFWYRQDPGLGLRLIYFSYDVKMKEKGDIPEGYSVSREKKERFSLILESASTNQTSMYLCASSLPGTSGSVDTGELFFGEGSRLTVL.

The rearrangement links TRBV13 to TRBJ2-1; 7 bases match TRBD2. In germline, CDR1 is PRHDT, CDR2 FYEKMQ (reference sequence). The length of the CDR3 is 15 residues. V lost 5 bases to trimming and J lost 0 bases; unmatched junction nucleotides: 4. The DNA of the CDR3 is TGTGCCAGCAGCGGATTAGCGGGCTCCTACAATGAGCAGTTCTTC. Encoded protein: CASSGLAGSYNEQFF.

The CDR3 DNA follows: TGTGCCAGCACCCAACTTAGGGGCAATGAGCAGTTCTTC. The encoded protein is CASTQLRGNEQFF. V usage is TRBV6-5 and J usage is TRBJ2-1; the D gene is possibly TRBD1 (5 bases). This CDR3 contains 13 residues. CDR1 and CDR2 from the germline V gene are MNHEY and SVGAGI. The V end was cut by 7 bases, the J end by 6 bases, with 13 bases between.

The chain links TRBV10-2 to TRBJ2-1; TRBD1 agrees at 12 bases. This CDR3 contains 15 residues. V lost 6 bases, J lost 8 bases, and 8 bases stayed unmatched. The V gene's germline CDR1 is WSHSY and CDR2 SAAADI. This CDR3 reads CASRKGTGGLHEQFF. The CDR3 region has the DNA TGCGCCAGCAGGAAGGGGACAGGGGGCTTGCATGAGCAGTTCTTC.

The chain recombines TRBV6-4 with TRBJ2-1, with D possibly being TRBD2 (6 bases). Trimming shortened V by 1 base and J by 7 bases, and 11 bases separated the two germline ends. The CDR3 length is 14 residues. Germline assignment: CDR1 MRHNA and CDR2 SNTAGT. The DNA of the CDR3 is TGTGCCAGCAGTGACTGGCGGGACGGAAATGAGCAGTTCTTC. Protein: CASSDWRDGNEQFF.

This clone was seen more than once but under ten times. In DNA, the CDR3 is TGTGCCACCAGTGGACGAGGAGGGAACACTGAAGCTTTCTTT. Its translation is CATSGRGGNTEAFF. V is TRBV24-1 and J is TRBJ1-1; D is uncertain. CDR1 is KGHDR and CDR2 is SFDVKD in the germline V gene. The CDR3 spans 14 residues. V was shortened by 5 bases and J by 1 base, with 10 bases between the two germline ends.

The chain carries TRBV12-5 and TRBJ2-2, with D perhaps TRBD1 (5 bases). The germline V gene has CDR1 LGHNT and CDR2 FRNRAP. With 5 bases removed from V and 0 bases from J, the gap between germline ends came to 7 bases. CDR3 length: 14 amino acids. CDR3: CASGTGPNTGELFF. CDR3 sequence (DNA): TGTGCTAGTGGTACAGGTCCGAACACCGGGGAGCTGTTTTTT. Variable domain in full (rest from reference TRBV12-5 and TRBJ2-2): DARVTQTPRHKVTEMGQEVTMRCQPILGHNTVFWYRQTMMQGLELLAYFRNRAPLDDSGMPKDRFSAEMPDATLATLKIQPSEPRDSAVYFCASGTGPNTGELFFGEGSRLTVL.

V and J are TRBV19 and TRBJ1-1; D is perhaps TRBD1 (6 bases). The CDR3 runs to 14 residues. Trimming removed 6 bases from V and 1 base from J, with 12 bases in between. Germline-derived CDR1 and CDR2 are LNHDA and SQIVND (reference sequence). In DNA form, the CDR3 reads TGTGCCAGTAGATTGGACAGACCGAACACTGAAGCTTTCTTT. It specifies CASRLDRPNTEAFF.

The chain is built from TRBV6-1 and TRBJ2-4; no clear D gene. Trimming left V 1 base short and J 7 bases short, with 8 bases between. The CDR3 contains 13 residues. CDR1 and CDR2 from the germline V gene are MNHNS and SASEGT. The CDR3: CASSEVLENIQYF. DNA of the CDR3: TGTGCCAGCAGTGAAGTTCTGGAGAACATTCAGTACTTC.

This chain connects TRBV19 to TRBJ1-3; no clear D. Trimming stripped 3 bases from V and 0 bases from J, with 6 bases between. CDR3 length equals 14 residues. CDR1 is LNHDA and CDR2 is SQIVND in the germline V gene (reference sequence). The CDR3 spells CASSMTNSGNTIYF. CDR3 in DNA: TGTGCCAGTAGTATGACAAACTCTGGAAACACCATATATTTT.

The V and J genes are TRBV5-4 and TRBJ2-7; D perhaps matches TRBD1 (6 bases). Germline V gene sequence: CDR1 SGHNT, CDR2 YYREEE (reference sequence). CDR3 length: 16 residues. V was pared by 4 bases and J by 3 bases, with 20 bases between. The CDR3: CASSPRPGHGLYEQYF. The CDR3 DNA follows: TGTGCCAGCAGCCCGCGTCCGGGACATGGACTCTACGAGCAGTACTTC. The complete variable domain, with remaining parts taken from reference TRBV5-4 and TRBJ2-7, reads ETGVTQSPTHLIKTRGQQVTLRCSSQSGHNTVSWYQQALGQGPQFIFQYYREEENGRGNFPPRFSGLQFPNYSSELNVNALELDDSALYLCASSPRPGHGLYEQYFGPGTRLTVT.